The entry that follows covers one T cell receptor beta chain sequence. Its specificity is unknown. A junction boundary mismatches the germline segment, possibly from a read error. This sample was taken from a study of long-term antiretroviral therapy in people with HIV. CDR1 is MDHEN and CDR2 is SYDVKM in the germline V gene. This CDR3 has 13 amino acids. The libraries were made with immunoSEQ v3.0 at survey level. The table came from immunoSEQ multiplex PCR; TCRdb's copy has only in-frame clones and leaves some out. The repertoire consists of 15,000 to 20,000 clones, with roughly 79% occurring once and the leading ten covering 6.9%. General study findings and limits: For ART adherence, viral resistance and therapy changes, no data were available.

Sequencing was performed on unsorted PBMCs, taken 2.2 years after starting antiretroviral therapy. The receptor was derived from a man between 50 and 59 years old with HIV. The V gene is TRBV28, the J gene TRBJ2-7; TRBD2 might be the D (7 bases). DNA for the CDR3: TGTGCCAGCAGTTTAGGGAGGGGGGCAGTATTAGTCTTC. Amino acids: CASSLGRGAVLVF.